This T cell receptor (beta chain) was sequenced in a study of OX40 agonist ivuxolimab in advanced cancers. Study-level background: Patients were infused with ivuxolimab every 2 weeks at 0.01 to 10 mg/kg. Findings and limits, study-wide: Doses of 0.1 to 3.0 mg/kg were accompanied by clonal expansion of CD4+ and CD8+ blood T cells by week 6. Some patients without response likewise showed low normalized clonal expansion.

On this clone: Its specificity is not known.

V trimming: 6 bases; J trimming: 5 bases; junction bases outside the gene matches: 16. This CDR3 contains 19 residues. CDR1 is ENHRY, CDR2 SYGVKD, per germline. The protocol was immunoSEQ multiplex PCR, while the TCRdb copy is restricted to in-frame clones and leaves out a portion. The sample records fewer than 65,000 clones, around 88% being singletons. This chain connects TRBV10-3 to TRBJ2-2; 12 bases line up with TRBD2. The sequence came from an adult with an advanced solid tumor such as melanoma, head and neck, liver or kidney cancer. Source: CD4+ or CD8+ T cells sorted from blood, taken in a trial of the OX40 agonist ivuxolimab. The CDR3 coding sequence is TGTGCCATCAGCAGACTAGCGGGAGTCGGGGGGGGAAAGACCGGGGAGCTGTTTTTT. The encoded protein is CAISRLAGVGGGKTGELFF.